A selection of T cell receptor beta chains follows, all from one sample in a study of CD8 T cells in ankylosing spondylitis. From the 5' RACE reads, TCRdb called clonotypes with MiXCR, one entry per CDR3 protein. The sample lists 80,000 to 90,000 distinct CDR3 sequences; approximately 30% were seen once. Sequenced: blood, either unsorted or a sorted T cell fraction (not recorded which). The receptors were gathered from a male donor with ankylosing spondylitis or in good health (not recorded which). CDR3s include the opening cysteine and the closing phenylalanine or tryptophan. Fields, in order: J gene, D gene, V gene, clone size, CDR3 DNA, CDR3 protein. A D gene is named only where the DNA matches it firmly. Rows may omit the clone size; those that give it use once, few, many or a size class.

>TRBJ2-1|TRBD2|TRBV6-1|many
TGTGCCAGCACCGGACTAGCGGGGAACAATGAGCAGTTCTTC
CASTGLAGNNEQFF
>TRBJ2-3|NA|TRBV12-3/TRBV12-4|NA
TGTGCCAGCAGTTTAGACTTCCCAGGGTCAGATACGCAGTATTTT
CASSLDFPGSDTQYF
>TRBJ2-3|TRBD2|TRBV10-3|NA
TGTGCCATCACCCCGTTGGCAGGTGGGACTAGCGTAGATACGCAGTATTTT
CAITPLAGGTSVDTQYF
>TRBJ1-5|TRBD1|TRBV7-7|NA
TGTGCCAGCAGCTTAAGACAGGGGGGTCAGCCCCAGCATTTT
CASSLRQGGQPQHF
>TRBJ2-1|NA|TRBV20-1|few
TGCAGTGCTAGACGGAGCAGGTACACCCTCAATGAGCAGTTCTTC
CSARRSRYTLNEQFF
>TRBJ2-2|TRBD2|TRBV5-1|NA
TGCGCCAGCAGGCGACTAGCGGGAACCGGGGAGCTGTTTTTT
CASRRLAGTGELFF
>TRBJ1-1|TRBD1|TRBV28|NA
TGTGCCAGCAGTTTAGAAACTGACAGGGTAACTGAAGCTTTCTTT
CASSLETDRVTEAFF
>TRBJ2-5|NA|TRBV15|few
TGTGCCACCAGCAGACACCGTGGGGGAGGCCGGGAGACCCAGTACTTC
CATSRHRGGGRETQYF
>TRBJ2-5|NA|TRBV27|NA
TGTGCCAGCAGTTTAAGAAGTGAGGAGACCCAGTACTTC
CASSLRSEETQYF
>TRBJ2-7|NA|TRBV12-3/TRBV12-4|many
TGTGCCAGCAGTGCCCAGGGATACGAGCAGTACTTC
CASSAQGYEQYF
>TRBJ2-1|NA|TRBV7-9|few
TGTGCCAGCAGCTTAGTCGCAGGGTTTTACAATGAGCAGTTCTTC
CASSLVAGFYNEQFF
>TRBJ2-1|TRBD1|TRBV24-1|NA
TGTGCCACCAGTGACCACGGGACAGGGGGGGGCAATGAGCAGTTCTTC
CATSDHGTGGGNEQFF
>TRBJ2-7|NA|TRBV7-3|NA
TGTGCCAGCAGCTTATTCTATGCGGGGCCGGCGTACGAGCAGTACTTC
CASSLFYAGPAYEQYF